Below are 5 T cell receptor beta chains sequenced from a single sample in a study of patients and donors after allogeneic stem cell transplantation. Each CDR3 protein is one row after TCRdb ran MiXCR on the RT-PCR reads. The repertoire holds about a million distinct CDR3 sequences, about 20% seen once, with roughly 6.4% in the top ten. The source material was blood, either unsorted or a sorted T cell fraction (not recorded which). These receptors were obtained from a human donor who was either an allogeneic HSCT recipient or a stem cell or donor lymphocyte infusion donor (not recorded which). It is not recorded whose cells these are; they may come from a transplant donor.

The chain combines TRBV6-2 or TRBV6-3 with TRBJ1-6; the match to TRBD1 covers 7 bases. Germline loops: CDR1 MNHEY, CDR2 SVGEGT. With V trimmed by 6 bases and J by 11 bases, 10 bases remained unmatched. The CDR3 is 14 residues long. CDR3 DNA: TGTGCCAGCAGCCAACAGGGGATAAGAACACCCCTCCACTTT. It is translated as CASSQQGIRTPLHF.

This clonotype has more than one count but fewer than ten. The chain links TRBV10-3 to TRBJ1-1, with 7 positions matching TRBD1. This CDR3 spans 12 amino acids. Germline loops: CDR1 ENHRY, CDR2 SYGVKD. Unmatched junction bases numbered 4, after V lost 7 bases and J lost 5 bases. CDR3 protein: CAITQGGTEAFF. The DNA of the CDR3 is TGTGCCATCACCCAGGGGGGGACTGAAGCTTTCTTT.

The chain carries TRBV7-2 and TRBJ1-2; 8 bases are a match to TRBD1. CDR1 and CDR2 from the germline V gene are SGHTA and FQGNSA. The J segment lost 5 bases and the V segment lost 0 bases, leaving 8 bases of the junction unmatched. The CDR3 has 16 amino acids. Here the CDR3 DNA reads TGTGCCAGCAGCTTAGCCCAGGGGGCAGTATATTATGGCTACACCTTC. This translates into CASSLAQGAVYYGYTF.

A few counts support this clonotype. This chain uses TRBV20-1 with TRBJ2-3; 7 bases fit TRBD1. The CDR3 is made up of 15 amino acids. Germline V gene sequence: CDR1 DFQATT, CDR2 SNEGSKA (reference sequence). Losses at the gene ends were 5 bases for V and 0 bases for J; bases not matched to a gene: 8. The CDR3, as DNA: TGCAGTGCTGCAAAAAGACAGGGAAGCACAGATACGCAGTATTTT. It is translated as CSAAKRQGSTDTQYF.

This clonotype was counted only a few times. CDR3 nucleotides: TGCAGTGCTCAGGGAAGCAATCAGCCCCAGCATTTT. Its protein is CSAQGSNQPQHF. This sequence joins TRBV20-1 and TRBJ1-5; TRBD1 is a possible D gene (5 bases). The CDR3 has 12 amino acids. V was cut by 5 bases and J by 1 base, with 6 bases left in between. Germline CDR1 and CDR2: DFQATT and SNEGSKA (reference sequence).